This T cell receptor (beta chain) originates from a study of blood T cell repertoires in COVID-19. The authors' processing: Amplified reference gene primers provided the basis for estimating nucleated cell counts. Method: immunoSEQ multiplex PCR; TCRdb's copy keeps in-frame clones and lacks some. That table furnishes V, J and clone size, whereas the DNA furnished D and trimming. The table includes 150,000 to 200,000 clones, 85% to 95% detected once. The CDR3 spans 14 residues. Germline CDR1 reads SGHTA; CDR2 reads FQGNSA. J lost 3 bases, V lost 5 bases, and 7 bases had no gene match. This TCR was recovered from a woman aged 55-70 years with COVID-19, enrolled during active disease. The sequenced sample was peripheral blood. This sequence joins TRBV7-2 and TRBJ2-7; 7 bases align to TRBD2. In nucleotides, the CDR3 is TGTGCCAGCAGCCCGGGGGGTTCGGTCTACGAGCAGTACTTC. Protein sequence: CASSPGGSVYEQYF.